A selection of T cell receptor beta chains follows, all from one sample in a study of CD8+ T cells in alopecia areata. The data were produced by immunoSEQ multiplex PCR, yet TCRdb's version contains in-frame clones alone and is incomplete. The sample lists approximately 100,000 clones; about 60% were seen once. Here the sequenced sample was CD8+ T cells sorted from blood, taken between weeks 55 and 65, from a patient treated with tofacitinib. Receptors originate from a human donor with alopecia areata. The CDR3 runs from the conserved cysteine through the conserved F or W. Fields, in order: D gene, V gene, J gene, CDR3 protein. A D gene is named only where the DNA matches it firmly.

NA	TRBV6-5	TRBJ2-1	CASSPNANEQFF
NA	TRBV15	TRBJ1-1	CATSPRGIGAEAFF
TRBD1	TRBV13	TRBJ2-5	CASSLGYLGQGLRQETQYF
TRBD1	TRBV7-8	TRBJ2-4	CASSRVFRQGFKNIQYF
TRBD1	TRBV29-1	TRBJ2-7	CSVEWTGVYEQYF
NA	TRBV27	TRBJ2-5	CASRSGETQYF
TRBD1	TRBV7-6	TRBJ2-2	CASSSSRTGGDNTGELFF
NA	TRBV9	TRBJ2-3	CASSVSLGAGDTQYF
TRBD1	TRBV28	TRBJ2-7	CASSKFKGAGTYEQYF
NA	TRBV7-6	TRBJ2-7	CASSHSGRGDEQYF
TRBD2	TRBV6-5	TRBJ2-5	CASTHGGGLQETQYF
NA	TRBV4-1	TRBJ2-1	CASSQERGGNEQFF
NA	TRBV27	TRBJ2-2	CASSLGHPSTGELFF
TRBD1	TRBV4-1	TRBJ1-5	CASSQGPTGGNQPQHF
NA	TRBV29-1	TRBJ1-2	CSVEDVGRAWLGYGYTF
TRBD1	TRBV9	TRBJ2-7	CASAGTGASYEQYF
TRBD2	TRBV13	TRBJ2-7	CASGTSATYEQYF
NA	TRBV11-2	TRBJ2-5	CASSFTSETQYF
NA	TRBV4-1	TRBJ2-7	CASSPTQGTPYF
NA	TRBV25-1	TRBJ2-1	CASSGPPDAEGHEQFF
TRBD1	TRBV30	TRBJ1-4	CAWSTGQGLEKLFF
NA	TRBV12-5	TRBJ2-7	CASGLRGNSYEQYF
TRBD2	TRBV11-2	TRBJ2-7	CASSLVAGAPRYEQYF
NA	TRBV27	TRBJ1-5	CASSLSAGAQPQHF
TRBD2	TRBV5-1	TRBJ2-1	CASSPWTSGGNYNEQFF
NA	TRBV5-6	TRBJ1-2	CASSPGSGANYGYTF
NA	TRBV7-9	TRBJ2-3	CASSLKGSTDTQYF
TRBD2	TRBV6-5	TRBJ2-7	CASSPGLAGAYEQYF
TRBD1	TRBV30	TRBJ2-3	CAWSADRGITDTQYF
TRBD1	TRBV11-1	TRBJ2-5	CASSLDFGQGKTQYF
NA	TRBV12-5	TRBJ2-3	CASGLGGTDTQYF
NA	TRBV6-5	TRBJ1-5	CASRGGNQPQHF
NA	TRBV29-1	TRBJ2-3	CSAGRLANGDTQYF
TRBD1	TRBV27	TRBJ1-4	CASSFITPPGQGVKLFF
NA	TRBV27	TRBJ2-1	CASSPPGFLYNEQFF
TRBD2	TRBV5-1	TRBJ2-3	CASSLWVAGGTDTQYF
TRBD1	TRBV7-9	TRBJ2-1	CASSLGTGPNEQFF
NA	TRBV7-9	TRBJ1-5	CASTQWDQPQHF
TRBD1	TRBV7-9	TRBJ2-7	CSCTGGAYEQYF
NA	TRBV7-9	TRBJ2-7	CASSSPIDSYEQYF
TRBD1	TRBV4-1	TRBJ1-6	CASSQGFLGQGSSPLHF
TRBD2	TRBV7-9	TRBJ2-5	CASSPRLASIEETQYF
TRBD2	TRBV7-6	TRBJ2-3	CASSLSGLAGGTDTQYF
NA	TRBV18	TRBJ1-1	CASSPPGKGNTEAFF
TRBD2	TRBV6-5	TRBJ2-1	CASQFQGLGFF
NA	TRBV7-9	TRBJ1-1	CASSEGREAFF
TRBD2	TRBV27	TRBJ2-5	CASSLYGGGTQETQYF
NA	TRBV6-1	TRBJ1-1	CASSWGGLNTEAFF
NA	TRBV12-5	TRBJ1-2	CASGLFGRHYGYTF
TRBD1	TRBV28	TRBJ2-7	CASSYQGTGYEQYF
TRBD1	TRBV5-1	TRBJ1-1	CASSYGTGGTEAFF
NA	TRBV7-9	TRBJ1-2	CASSTSMAWTF